The rows below give T cell receptor beta chains drawn from one sample of a study of cytomegalovirus exposure and HLA in healthy donors. TCRdb's table, derived via immunoSEQ multiplex PCR, lists solely in-frame clones and lacks some. Altogether about 150,000 clones are present, approximately 86% being singletons, with the ten largest covering about a fifth. Material for sequencing was PBMCs. These receptors were collected from a man younger than 30 in good health and CMV-seropositive. CDR3s include the opening cysteine and the closing phenylalanine or tryptophan. Each record gives: CDR3 length, J gene, clone size, V gene, D gene, CDR3 protein, CDR3 DNA. A D gene is named only where the DNA matches it firmly. Some rows mark clone size as missing; the rest say once, few, many or name a class of expanded clone.

13 TRBJ2-2 NA TRBV9 NA CASSPGGSGELFF TGTGCCAGCAGTCCAGGGGGGTCCGGGGAGCTGTTTTTT
15 TRBJ2-5 NA TRBV29-1 NA CSVEDPRGWSETQYF TGCAGCGTTGAAGACCCGAGAGGCTGGTCAGAGACCCAGTACTTC
13 TRBJ2-7 once TRBV5-1 NA CASSLAGNYEQYF TGCGCCAGCAGCTTGGCAGGGAACTACGAGCAGTACTTC
13 TRBJ2-2 few TRBV6-5 NA CASSYGVPGELFF TGTGCCAGCAGTTACGGAGTCCCCGGGGAGCTGTTTTTT
14 TRBJ2-5 NA TRBV5-1 TRBD2 CASSLGLAQETQYF TGCGCCAGCAGCTTGGGACTAGCGCAAGAGACCCAGTACTTC
16 TRBJ1-3 NA TRBV27 NA CASTPRQRGSGNTIYF TGTGCCAGCACCCCCCGCCAGCGGGGCTCTGGAAACACCATATATTTT
17 TRBJ2-7 NA TRBV6-4 NA CASSDSCCWRGPHEQYF TGTGCCAGCAGTGACTCATGTTGTTGGAGGGGACCCCACGAGCAGTACTTC
20 TRBJ2-5 NA TRBV4-3 TRBD1 CASSLPHLPGQVPQKETQYF TGCGCCAGCAGCCTCCCGCACCTTCCGGGACAGGTCCCCCAGAAAGAGACCCAGTACTTC
13 TRBJ2-7 NA TRBV7-3 NA CASKAANSYEQYF TGTGCCAGCAAAGCGGCAAACTCCTACGAGCAGTACTTC
12 TRBJ1-1 NA TRBV5-6 TRBD1 CASSLSARGSFF TGTGCCAGCAGCTTGTCCGCCAGGGGGTCTTTCTTT
13 TRBJ1-5 NA TRBV19 NA CASRRGRNQPQHF TGTGCCAGCAGGCGGGGGCGCAATCAGCCCCAGCATTTT
15 TRBJ1-1 NA TRBV9 TRBD1 CASSVGYRGIAEAFF TGTGCCAGCAGCGTAGGTTACAGGGGGATCGCTGAAGCTTTCTTT
15 TRBJ1-1 NA TRBV7-6 NA CASSLGGGAVTEAFF TGTGCCAGCAGCTTAGGCGGAGGGGCGGTCACTGAAGCTTTCTTT
16 TRBJ2-6 once TRBV6-5 NA CASSYSQASGANVLTF TGTGCCAGCAGTTACTCGCAAGCCTCTGGGGCCAACGTCCTGACTTTC
14 TRBJ2-1 NA TRBV7-9 TRBD1 CASSLGQGANEQFF TGTGCCAGCAGCTTAGGACAGGGGGCCAATGAGCAGTTCTTC
16 TRBJ1-1 NA TRBV4-2 NA CASSQDSDRRNTEAFF TGTGCCAGCAGCCAAGATTCCGATCGGAGGAACACTGAAGCTTTCTTT
12 TRBJ1-2 NA TRBV27 NA CASSQGDYGYTF TGTGCCAGCAGCCAGGGTGACTATGGCTACACCTTC
16 TRBJ2-1 NA TRBV10-2 TRBD2 CASSEGATSAYNEQFF TGCGCCAGCAGTGAAGGGGCGACTAGCGCATACAATGAGCAGTTCTTC
13 TRBJ2-5 NA TRBV5-1 NA CASSLPREETQYF TGCGCCAGCAGCTTGCCCAGGGAAGAGACCCAGTACTTC
16 TRBJ2-7 NA TRBV19 TRBD2 CASSIDSSGGGYEQYF TGTGCCAGTAGTATAGATTCGAGCGGGGGAGGTTACGAGCAGTACTTC
13 TRBJ1-2 once TRBV6-5 TRBD1 CASSYRTGKGYTF TGTGCCAGCAGTTACCGGACAGGGAAGGGCTACACCTTC
10 TRBJ1-2 NA TRBV20-1 TRBD1 CSADRDGYTF TGCAGTGCCGACAGGGACGGCTACACCTTC
16 TRBJ1-5 few TRBV5-1 TRBD1 CASSWGDRGLNQPQHF TGCGCCAGCAGCTGGGGGGACAGGGGGCTCAATCAGCCCCAGCATTTT
15 TRBJ1-5 few TRBV4-3 NA CASSQVGGRNQPQHF TGCGCCAGCAGCCAAGTCGGGGGAAGAAATCAGCCCCAGCATTTT